The following is a T cell receptor beta chain sequence with its context. The sample holds a few counts of this clone. There is no known antigen for this receptor. No quality values exist for individual bases; no much larger clone is one base distant. The cohort comprised some 680 healthy bone marrow donors. All cohort members were sampled while nominally healthy, although unrecorded immune exposures were likely present. The donor tested CMV seronegative and was one of the 352 seronegative cohort members. Each donor provided a peripheral blood sample, and peripheral blood mononuclear cells were used for TCR beta sequencing. Genomic DNA extraction from the blood cell samples was performed with the Qiagen DNeasy Blood Extraction Kit. This record comes from a study of cytomegalovirus exposure and HLA in healthy donors (dated by TCRdb to about 2017). With respect to the entire study: In an earlier analysis of under 750 of the donors, around 300 Gb of sequence data and 90 million to 120 million unique TCR beta sequences from 150 million to 200 million T cells were reported. An early release that covered more than 550 HLA-typed donors contained approximately 300 gigabases of sequencing data and about 84 million unique TCR sequences. Among the approximately 400 genotyped donors, about 85% belonged to the genetic ancestry cluster associated with self-reported Caucasian donors. The aim of the study was to test whether cataloging public T cell receptors could identify signatures of past pathogen exposure. The T cell repertoires of some 700 subjects were profiled by immunosequencing and related to cytomegalovirus serostatus. A separate validation cohort of more than 100 different subjects was used in addition to the 666-subject first cohort. High-throughput TCR immunosequencing, statistical association of individual TCRs with disease status, and machine learning were combined to predict cytomegalovirus infection status. A later analysis re-analyzed previously published TCR beta repertoires from roughly 690 donors and added high-resolution HLA genotyping to study TCR occurrence patterns. The later analysis used no new phenotypic data to find candidate immune exposures, relying instead on TCR beta sequences and their occurrence across donors. To decide whether each TCR beta V gene segment behaved as functional or pseudogenic, an earlier analysis of some 570 of the donors relied on high-throughput TCR beta sequencing. Donor age, sex, ethnicity and CMV serostatus were collected together with the repertoire data. A later genetic analysis took genome-wide SNP genotypes for about 65% of the 666 donors and used that subset as a discovery cohort. All discovery cohort repertoires had been generated using a single sequencing platform. HLA typing covered class I and class II loci at four-digit resolution. Typing coverage differed by locus: A, B, C, DRB1 and DQB1 were typed in roughly 620-630 donors, DQA1 in approximately 520, DPA1 in some 600, and DPB1 in roughly 470. Because of strong linkage in the cohort, roughly five DR-DQ haplotypes were treated as single units for association and clustering. On average, roughly 200,000 unique TCR beta nucleotide sequences were sequenced per donor among more than 350 genotyped donors of the cohort, with roughly 18% of those sequences being non-productive. Summary of the overall study and its limitations: Linkage disequilibrium might explain the correlated functional status among segregating V segments, but an unknown experimental factor could not be excluded. A later analysis found that TCR association rates varied across HLA loci, with DRB1 alleles showing the most associated TCRs and HLA-C alleles the fewest. The study gave a list of 150 to 200 TCR beta chains associated with cytomegalovirus. Because counts were too low, more than 15 rarely observed V segments, including chromosome 9 orphons, were excluded from the earlier analysis of some 540 of the donors. A cluster of highly shared sequence variants was judged likely to be a technical artifact of the sequencing pipeline. According to a later genetic analysis, donors in an Asian-associated ancestry cluster had fewer N-insertions in productive TCRs than the approximately 670-donor mean. Compared with equally common non-associated chains, HLA-associated TCR beta chains in a later analysis were more clonally expanded and had lower generation probabilities. In a later analysis, around 15,000 TCR beta sequences were associated with specific HLA alleles at a false discovery rate of 0.05. A few of the identified cytomegalovirus-associated TCR beta chains were confirmed in vitro to be specific for cytomegalovirus antigens. A further reported finding was that TCR beta sequences accurately predicted the HLA-A and HLA-B alleles for most subjects in the first cohort. Most CMV-associated TCR beta chains appeared to be HLA-restricted in a later analysis, and the HLA associations seemed to be driven largely by CMV exposure. HLA typing was unavailable for some donors at each locus, so association tests used only the typed subset. Because the 87-base-pair reads could not distinguish some IMGT-functional V segments, including TRBV6-2 and TRBV6-3, those segments were excluded. The only immune exposure information available for the cohort was CMV serostatus. Sequencing depth was assumed to be roughly uniform across donors in the presence/absence analyses, though that assumption may not hold. The authors suggested that the approach could potentially be extended to other disease states and immunological phenotypes. The classifier was reported to diagnose cytomegalovirus status with high specificity and sensitivity in both the original and validation cohorts. According to a later analysis, parvovirus B19, influenza, CMV and Epstein-Barr virus appeared linked to several top co-occurrence clusters. Most TCR sequences were seen in very few donors, while some public TCRs were found in many individuals. V-gene and J-gene trimming of TCR beta chains was associated with a missense DCLRE1C variant in a later genetic analysis, and the association was replicated in an independent cohort. Broadly in line with IMGT annotations, most TCR beta V segments showed up in productive rearrangements about 87% or about 30% of the time in an earlier analysis of 587 of the donors. Only TCR beta chains were sequenced in this cohort, and the absence of alpha or paired-chain data limited detectable features. When HLA alleles, especially DR and DQ, strongly co-occurred, TCR associations were difficult to assign to individual alleles.

The CDR3 runs 14 amino acids, cysteine and phenylalanine included. Left in the record is the CDR3 DNA by itself, 42 bases read in frame from the first base. CDR1 and CDR2 were assigned from the germline V gene as MGHRA and YSYEKL. The junction shows trimming of 4 bases on V and 8 bases on J, plus 14 bases between the germline ends. Library generation was performed with the immunoSEQ multiplex PCR assay. The multiplex PCR relied on a mix of 60 forward primers for TCR Vbeta segments and 13 reverse primers for TCR Jbeta segments. A multiplex PCR assay on genomic DNA amplified the CDR3 region of rearranged TCR beta genes. The Illumina HiSeq System was used to sequence the amplified TCR beta libraries as 87-base-pair reads. The paper's processing steps were these. A later analysis tallied around 87 million unique TCR beta chains across the approximately 670 repertoires, and about 10 million of those chains were shared by two or more donors. Raw reads were error-corrected and collapsed into unique sequences with a nearest-neighbor algorithm that merged closely related sequences to remove PCR and sequencing errors. CDR3 sequences were aligned to IMGT reference sequences to assign V, D and J gene segments. For a sequence to be retained, at least a six-nucleotide match to both a V gene segment and a J gene segment was required. Rearrangements were called productive when the CDR3 lacked stop codons and stayed in frame with V and J; all others were non-productive. CDR3 was defined according to IMGT convention as the region running from the second conserved V-encoded cysteine to the conserved J-encoded phenylalanine. Sequences without an unambiguous match to a single V gene segment were excluded from the earlier analysis of almost 600 of the donors. In an earlier analysis of 587 of the donors, V segments were called functional above 56.7% productive rearrangements and were called segregating when the between-donor standard deviation exceeded 5%. A statistical classification framework was built to diagnose cytomegalovirus status from the catalog of TCR beta chain sequences. A later analysis assigned V and J genes by comparing TCR nucleotide sequences with IMGT/GENE-DB human TR gene sequences. The TCRdist pipeline was used in a later analysis to assign CDR3 sequences and most-parsimonious VDJ recombination scenarios. In a later analysis, each TCR beta chain was defined by its CDR3 amino acid sequence together with its V-gene family, and reads without a unique V-gene family were excluded. As a way to deal with suspected cross-contamination and a sequencing artifact, a later analysis dropped 592 nucleotide sequences that were highly shared and had low generation probability. For each public chain, a later analysis derived a clonal expansion index from normalized ranks of inferred template counts within each repertoire. A later analysis computed generation probabilities with a VDJ recombination model fitted to out-of-frame rearrangements, and checked the results against IGoR. Hypergeometric tests were used in a later analysis to score TCR-TCR, TCR-HLA and TCR-CMV co-occurrence, with a repertoire-size bias correction applied to the TCR pairs. A later analysis estimated false discovery rates by permuting HLA or CMV assignments 20 times. In a later analysis, co-occurring TCRs were grouped using DBSCAN, and TCRdist sequence similarity was added for clustering within HLA-allele-positive subsets. Repertoires with fewer than 30,000 or more than 120,000 public chains were left out of co-occurrence clustering, as were several repertoires with anomalous nucleotide sharing. Imported from immuneACCESS, the table was reduced by TCRdb to in-frame sequences with V and J called. These copies leave out some clones; in studies compared against another copy, an unresolved V gene accounts for under half, and the cause of the remainder is not known. V and J calls and clone size follow that table, whereas D and trimming were derived from the DNA. In all, the sample holds roughly 150,000 clones, and around 10% of those were seen once. The top ten clonotypes cover 1.8% of the sample.

This receptor chain uses TRBV4-1 and TRBJ1-4; TRBD1 might be the D gene, on 5 matching bases. The clonotype originates from a male donor in good health and CMV-seronegative. Source material: PBMCs. The DNA sequence follows: TGCGCCAGCAGCCTAGGGGTTTTCAGCGAAAAACTGTTTTTT. This encodes CASSLGVFSEKLFF.